This TCR beta chain was identified in a study of cytomegalovirus exposure and HLA in healthy donors. The CDR3 has 14 amino acids. The V and J ends lost 0 bases and 5 bases, in that order; junction bases with no gene match: 4. CDR1 and CDR2 (germline): SGDLS, YYNGEE. A multiplex PCR was run with 60 Vbeta primers and 13 Jbeta primers. As originally analysed: Later, an analysis found 75 million to 90 million unique TCR beta chains, and about 10 million of these were shared. Assay: immunoSEQ multiplex PCR; the TCRdb copy retains only in-frame clones and omits some. V and J calls and clone size are given by that table; D and trimming were obtained from the DNA. The table records roughly 200,000 clones, around 75% of them present only once.

This TCR was sampled from a male donor in good health and CMV-seronegative. The sequenced material came from PBMCs. The chain carries TRBV9 and TRBJ1-1; 7 bases fit TRBD1. The CDR3 nucleotides read TGTGCCAGCAGCGTAGGGACAGGAAAAACTGAAGCTTTCTTT. It yields the protein CASSVGTGKTEAFF.